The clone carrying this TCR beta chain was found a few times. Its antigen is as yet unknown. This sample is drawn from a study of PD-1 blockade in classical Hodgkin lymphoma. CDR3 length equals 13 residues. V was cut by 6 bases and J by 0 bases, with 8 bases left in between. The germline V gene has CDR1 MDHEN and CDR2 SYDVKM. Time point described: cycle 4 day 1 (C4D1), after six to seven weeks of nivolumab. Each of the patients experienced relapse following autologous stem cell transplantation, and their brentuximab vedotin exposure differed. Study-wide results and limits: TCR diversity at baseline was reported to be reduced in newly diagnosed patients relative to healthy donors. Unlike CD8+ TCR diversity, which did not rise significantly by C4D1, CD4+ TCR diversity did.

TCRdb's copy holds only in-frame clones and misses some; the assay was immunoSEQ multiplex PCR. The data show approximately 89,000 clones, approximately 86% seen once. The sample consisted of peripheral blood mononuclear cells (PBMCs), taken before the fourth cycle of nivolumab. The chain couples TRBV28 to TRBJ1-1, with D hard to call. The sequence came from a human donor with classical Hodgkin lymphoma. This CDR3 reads CASRPGMNTEAFF. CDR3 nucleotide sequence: TGTGCCAGCAGGCCGGGTATGAACACTGAAGCTTTCTTT.